This T cell receptor (beta chain) comes out of a study of a mutant IDH1 vaccine in newly diagnosed glioma. Whole-study context: Patients in the study were vaccinated eight times, receiving shots in weeks 1, 3, 5, 7, 11, 15, 19 and 23. Averaging 40.4 years of age, treated patients were around 62% male and roughly 40% female.

The repertoire was sequenced with immunoSEQ multiplex PCR; TCRdb's copy has only in-frame clones and lacks some. The table shows about 36,000 clones, with over 70% occurring only once. Documented time point: week 11, during vaccination. The investigators gave 300 ug of mutant IDH1 20-mer peptide in each vaccine dose, together with topical imiquimod. Patients carried new grade 3 or 4 IDH1-mutant astrocytomas lacking nuclear ATRX. The V end lost 1 base, the J end lost 3 bases, and 12 bases lay between the germline ends. From germline, CDR1 is LNHDA and CDR2 SQIVND (reference sequence). This CDR3 is built from 15 residues. Details on this clone: Its cognate antigen is unknown.

The sequence came from a young woman with glioma. Some clones in this sample may be carry-over from other donors' samples. Sequenced here: peripheral blood mononuclear cells (PBMCs), sampled from a glioma patient whose treatment included an IDH1 peptide vaccine. The rearrangement uses TRBV19 and TRBJ1-1; D might be TRBD1 (5 bases). This CDR3 reads CASSIAGGGYTEAFF. The CDR3 DNA reads as TGTGCCAGTAGTATAGCGGGGGGGGGATACACTGAAGCTTTCTTT.